This TCR beta chain appears in the sequencing data of a study of Ad26.COV2.S vaccination and SARS-CoV-2 variants. Study at large: By the intramuscular route, Ad26.COV2.S was given once, or twice 56 days apart.

Clones were sequenced by immunoSEQ multiplex PCR, and TCRdb holds only the in-frame ones, with some missing. The table has 350,000 to 500,000 clones, 90% seen once. The germline V gene has CDR1 MNHNS and CDR2 SASEGT. V gave up 0 bases and J gave up 4 bases, with 27 bases separating them. The CDR3 runs to 20 residues. Documented treatment: roughly 19 received Ad26.COV2.S at low or high dose, single or two shots; several received placebo; per-sample allocation not given. Sampling took place 63 days after the first vaccine or placebo injection. Expression of Wuhan-strain SARS-CoV-2 spike came from the Ad26 vector that formed the vaccine. A note on this clone: Its cognate antigen is unknown.

General study findings and limits: Quantification of TCR breadth and depth may have yielded underestimates of total T cell responses.

The receptor was isolated from a person aged 18-60 years who received the Ad26.COV2.S COVID-19 vaccine or a placebo. Sample: peripheral blood, taken in a trial of Ad26.COV2.S vaccine versus placebo. V and J are TRBV6-1 and TRBJ1-2; a possible D gene is TRBD1 (6 bases). CDR3 loop: CASSEARIGQWAGTFYGYTF. CDR3 nucleotide sequence: TGTGCCAGCAGTGAAGCGAGGATAGGGCAGTGGGCAGGGACATTCTATGGCTACACCTTC.